The 18 T cell receptor beta chains in this list originate from one sample, sequenced in a study of cytomegalovirus exposure and HLA in healthy donors. Vbeta (60) and Jbeta (13) primers were used in the PCR. The method was immunoSEQ multiplex PCR; TCRdb's version includes in-frame clones alone and lacks a portion of them. The table has about 160,000 clones, roughly 85% seen once. Specimen: PBMCs. The receptors stem from a woman aged 50 to 65 in good health and CMV-seronegative.

V gene TRBV6-1 combines with J gene TRBJ1-1, with TRBD1 identical over 9 bases. The trim removed 7 bases at V and 4 bases at J, leaving 10 bases unmatched. The CDR3 spans 15 residues. CDR1 and CDR2 from the germline V gene are MNHNS and SASEGT. The CDR3 loop reads CASNPLDRGITEAFF. The CDR3 nucleotides are TGTGCCAGCAACCCTCTCGACAGGGGGATCACTGAAGCTTTCTTT.

This sequence joins TRBV5-1 and TRBJ2-2; no clear D. CDR1 is SGHRS and CDR2 is YFSETQ in the germline V gene. The CDR3 consists of 15 residues. V dropped 0 bases and J dropped 7 bases, with 13 bases sitting between them. In DNA, the CDR3 is TGCGCCAGCAGCTTGGATCCTAACGCTGGCGGGGAGCTGTTTTTT. Amino acids: CASSLDPNAGGELFF.

The chain uses TRBV9 and TRBJ2-3; the D gene is possibly TRBD1 (5 bases). The CDR3 is made up of 15 amino acids. V dropped 7 bases and J dropped 0 bases, with 15 bases sitting between them. Germline values: CDR1 SGDLS, CDR2 YYNGEE. CDR3 coding DNA: TGTGCCAGCGGAGACAGTTTCCCTAGCACAGATACGCAGTATTTT. It translates to CASGDSFPSTDTQYF. The full variable domain, in which reference TRBV9 and TRBJ2-3 provide the parts outside the CDR3, is DSGVTQTPKHLITATGQRVTLRCSPRSGDLSVYWYQQSLDQGLQFLIQYYNGEERAKGNILERFSAQQFPDLHSELNLSSLELGDSALYFCASGDSFPSTDTQYFGPGTRLTVL.

In its sample, this clone was seen once. This rearrangement joins TRBV5-1 to TRBJ1-1, with TRBD1 matching over 10 bases. With 2 bases clipped from V and 5 bases from J, the junction kept 3 bases outside the gene matches. Germline-derived CDR1 and CDR2 are SGHRS and YFSETQ. This CDR3 comprises 14 residues. The CDR3 nucleotides read TGCGCCAGCAGCTTTCCGGGACAGGGGACTGAAGCTTTCTTT. This translates into CASSFPGQGTEAFF.

This chain uses TRBV27 with TRBJ2-2; 10 bases line up with TRBD2. Germline CDR1 reads MNHEY; CDR2 reads SMNVEV (reference sequence). V was clipped by 3 bases and J by 2 bases; unmatched bases: 3. The length of the CDR3 is 16 residues. In DNA form, the CDR3 reads TGTGCCAGCAGTTTCCGACTAGCGGGTAACACCGGGGAGCTGTTTTTT. It translates to CASSFRLAGNTGELFF.

The chain combines TRBV30 with TRBJ2-3; D perhaps matches TRBD1 (6 bases). The CDR3 runs to 12 residues. The V end was cut by 5 bases, the J end by 6 bases, with 12 bases between. CDR1 and CDR2 from the germline V gene are GTSNPN and SVGIG (reference sequence). For the CDR3, the DNA is TGTGCCTGGGTCGGACAGCGCGATACGCAGTATTTT. Protein product: CAWVGQRDTQYF.

This sequence joins TRBV28 and TRBJ2-5; D is unclear. V was pared by 1 base and J by 2 bases, with 5 bases between. There are 13 residues in the CDR3. Germline lookup yields CDR1 MDHEN and CDR2 SYDVKM. The CDR3 DNA is TGTGCCAGCAGTTTATCCAGACAAGAGACCCAGTACTTC. This sequence encodes CASSLSRQETQYF.

The chain is built from TRBV6-5 and TRBJ2-5, with 14 bases that match TRBD2. Germline values: CDR1 MNHEY, CDR2 SVGAGI. The CDR3 sequence is 15 residues long. With V trimmed by 6 bases and J by 5 bases, 5 bases remained unmatched. The CDR3 here is CASSRGTSGSETQYF. The CDR3 DNA reads TGTGCCAGCAGCCGTGGGACTAGCGGGAGTGAGACCCAGTACTTC.

The chain is built from TRBV6-4 and TRBJ2-3; 10 bases map to TRBD1. The V gene end was trimmed by 2 bases and the J gene end by 1 base; junction bases not matched to a gene: 0. The CDR3 has 15 amino acids. CDR1 and CDR2 (germline): MRHNA, SNTAGT. Here the CDR3 reads CASSDGTGGTDTQYF. Here the CDR3 DNA reads TGTGCCAGCAGTGACGGGACAGGGGGCACAGATACGCAGTATTTT.

The chain is built from TRBV6-5 and TRBJ2-7; 9 bases line up with TRBD2. The J segment lost 4 bases and the V segment lost 3 bases, leaving 4 bases of the junction unmatched. Per germline, CDR1 MNHEY and CDR2 SVGAGI. CDR3 length: 14 residues. The CDR3 loop reads CASSYLAGFYEQYF. In DNA form, the CDR3 reads TGTGCCAGCAGTTATCTAGCGGGATTTTACGAGCAGTACTTC.

This clone appeared a single time. This chain uses TRBV11-2 with TRBJ2-7, with D hard to call. Germline V gene data show CDR1 as SGHAT and CDR2 as FQNNGV. CDR3 length equals 13 residues. The ends were cut back, 5 bases at V and 6 bases at J, with 14 bases in the middle. CDR3 sequence reads: CASSQAHTLEQYF. The CDR3 DNA reads TGTGCCAGCAGCCAGGCCCATACCCTCGAGCAGTACTTC.

The table lists this clone with a few counts. The chain uses TRBV28 and TRBJ2-2; 7 bases align to TRBD1. This CDR3 has 15 residues. Looked up from germline, CDR1 is MDHEN and CDR2 is SYDVKM. Losses at the gene ends were 6 bases for V and 1 base for J; bases not matched to a gene: 5. CDR3 region: CASSPTGRNTGELFF. The CDR3 DNA is TGTGCCAGCAGCCCGACAGGGAGGAACACCGGGGAGCTGTTTTTT.

V is TRBV27 and J is TRBJ2-7, with 10 positions matching TRBD2. With 6 bases clipped from V and 4 bases from J, the junction kept 21 bases outside the gene matches. There are 19 residues in the CDR3. Germline V gives CDR1 MNHEY, CDR2 SMNVEV (reference sequence). The CDR3 region is CASSLTRGAAGGPGYEQYF. CDR3 DNA sequence: TGTGCCAGCAGCCTCACGCGTGGGGCAGCGGGAGGGCCGGGTTACGAGCAGTACTTC.

The rearrangement joins TRBV9 to TRBJ2-1; a weak D match, TRBD1 (8 bases). The CDR3 covers 15 residues. Trimming took 3 bases from V and 6 from J, leaving 16 bases between them. CDR1 is SGDLS and CDR2 is YYNGEE in the germline V gene. CDR3 loop: CASSETNRGGNEQFF. The CDR3 nucleotides read TGTGCCAGCAGCGAAACAAACAGGGGGGGCAATGAGCAGTTCTTC.

CDR3 in DNA: TGTGCCAGTAAATCCCTTCAGGGGGGATTTGACTATGGCTACACCTTC. Its protein product is CASKSLQGGFDYGYTF. V is TRBV19 and J is TRBJ1-2; 7 bases are shared with TRBD1. The V segment lost 7 bases and the J segment 3 bases; nucleotides outside the gene matches: 14. This CDR3 is 16 amino acids long. From germline, CDR1 is LNHDA and CDR2 SQIVND (reference sequence). Full variable domain (remainder filled in from reference TRBV19 and TRBJ1-2): DGGITQSPKYLFRKEGQNVTLSCEQNLNHDAMYWYRQDPGQGLRLIYYSQIVNDFQKGDIAEGYSVSREKKESFPLTVTSAQKNPTAFYLCASKSLQGGFDYGYTFGSGTRLTVV.

The V call is TRBV28, the J call TRBJ2-1; 9 nucleotides align to TRBD2. Germline lookup yields CDR1 MDHEN and CDR2 SYDVKM. The V gene end was trimmed by 7 bases and the J gene end by 4 bases; junction bases not matched to a gene: 5. This CDR3 has 14 amino acids. The CDR3 loop reads CASTQRGAYNEQFF. Here the CDR3 DNA reads TGTGCCAGCACCCAGCGGGGGGCGTACAATGAGCAGTTCTTC.

The chain recombines TRBV28 with TRBJ1-6; TRBD1 aligns across 8 bases. CDR3 length equals 17 residues. J lost 9 bases, V lost 6 bases, and 16 bases had no gene match. Germline V gives CDR1 MDHEN, CDR2 SYDVKM. The CDR3 DNA reads TGTGCCAGCAGAAGTATATTGACAGGGGATCTAGTTTCACCCCTCCACTTT. As protein: CASRSILTGDLVSPLHF.

The chain links TRBV7-2 to TRBJ1-4, with D possibly being TRBD1 (6 bases). Trimming took off 5 bases at V and 7 bases at J, with 17 bases between the two ends. Germline V gives CDR1 SGHTA, CDR2 FQGNSA. The CDR3 spans 15 residues. The DNA for the CDR3 is TGTGCCAGCAGCCCATCTAGGGGGGGCAGTGAAAAACTGTTTTTT. It encodes CASSPSRGGSEKLFF.